This T cell receptor (beta chain) is from a study of tumor-infiltrating lymphocytes in primary liver carcinoma. Study information: The patient group consisted of men and women aged 30 to 69 years.

Germline CDR1 reads MDHEN; CDR2 reads SYDVKM. This CDR3 contains 15 residues. Trimming removed 8 bases from V and 3 bases from J, with 19 bases in between. With 500 ng total RNA as template and a constant-region primer, TCR beta cDNA was made. Libraries for TCR beta were built through three nested multiplex PCR rounds, which together made up a slightly modified ARM-PCR procedure. The two initial PCR rounds, about 9 cycles each, used TRBV1-TRBV30 forward and C-beta reverse primers. Each CDR3 protein is one row after TCRdb ran MiXCR on the multiplex PCR reads. This table has about 320,000 distinct CDR3 sequences, 50% to 60% appearing once. Germline DNA was also extracted, and blood RNA was taken from unsorted whole blood. Researchers reported drawing about 4.1 milliliters of peripheral blood before surgery.

This chain joins TRBV28 and TRBJ1-2, with D maybe TRBD1 (5 bases). Source material: peripheral blood. This sequence originates from a woman between 25 and 40 years old with primary liver carcinoma and hepatitis B virus infection. The CDR3: CASLPVMGGDYGYTF. In DNA form, the CDR3 reads TGTGCCAGCCTGCCCGTGATGGGGGGGGACTATGGCTACACCTTC.